Given below is one TCR beta chain in context. This entry is derived from a study of blood T cell repertoires in COVID-19. Study information: The study drew acute and convalescent COVID-19 samples from the United States, Italy and Spain.

Sequenced by immunoSEQ multiplex PCR; TCRdb stores in-frame clones only, minus some. The table lists fewer than 20,000 clones, about 88% of them singletons, with around a tenth in the top ten. Trimming cost V 0 bases and J 8 bases, with 9 bases left between them. Germline CDR1 SGHRS, CDR2 YFSETQ. This CDR3 is built from 13 residues. The chain carries TRBV5-1 and TRBJ2-1, with D possibly TRBD2 on 5 matching bases. The receptor was isolated from a middle-aged man with active COVID-19. Sequencing was carried out using peripheral blood. Written as DNA, the CDR3 is TGCGCCAGCAGCTTGGGCGGGTCCCATGAGCAGTTCTTC. This gives the protein CASSLGGSHEQFF.